This passage covers 8 T cell receptor beta chains from one sample sequenced in a study of blood T cells in healthy people across ages. Alongside a J-beta primer mix, a sample-barcoded 5' primer served in a second PCR lasting about 7 to 11 cycles. TCRdb processed the 5' RACE reads anew with MiXCR; each CDR3 protein has one entry. The sample lists about 800,000 distinct CDR3 sequences, approximately 25% occurring once. This same sample was also part of a study on T cells of mothers and their children.

Specimen: blood. These receptors all stem from a boy aged 5-17 years in good health.

Comment on this clonotype: One junction end does not reproduce the germline sequence, and a read error may be involved. This chain connects TRBV7-8 to TRBJ2-2; the D is unclear. The CDR3 is made up of 13 amino acids. CDR1 is SGHVS and CDR2 is FQNEAQ in the germline V gene. In DNA, the CDR3 is TGTGCCGGCAGCTTAATGAACACCGGGGAGCTGTTTTTT. It is translated as CAGSLMNTGELFF. Filled out from reference TRBV7-8 and TRBJ2-2, the complete variable domain reads GAGVSQSPRYKVAKRGQDVALRCDPISGHVSLFWYQQALGQGPEFLTYFQNEAQLDKSGLPSDRFFAERPEGSVSTLKIQRTQQEDSAVYLCAGSLMNTGELFFGEGSRLTVL.

The V and J genes are TRBV6-6 and TRBJ2-7; D might be TRBD2 (5 bases). In germline, CDR1 is MNHNY, CDR2 SVGAGI (reference sequence). The V end was cut by 0 bases, the J end by 2 bases, with 11 bases between. The CDR3 has 15 amino acids. The CDR3 spells CASSYSGSHTYEQYF. The CDR3 DNA sequence: TGTGCCAGCAGTTACTCTGGGAGTCACACCTACGAGCAGTACTTC.

The CDR3 sequence: CASARPSNEKLFF. CDR3 coding DNA: TGTGCTAGTGCCCGGCCCTCAAATGAAAAACTGTTTTTT. The chain couples TRBV12-5 to TRBJ1-4; D gene ambiguous. V dropped 7 bases and J dropped 5 bases, with 11 bases sitting between them. Germline V gene lookup returns CDR1 LGHNT and CDR2 FRNRAP. This CDR3 region has 13 residues.

V gene TRBV6-1 combines with J gene TRBJ1-4, with TRBD1 matching over 8 bases. The CDR3 contains 16 residues. Germline-derived CDR1 and CDR2 are MNHNS and SASEGT. V was pared by 7 bases and J by 6 bases, with 13 bases of the junction left unmatched. This chain's CDR3 is CASTRPPDRAYEKLFF. CDR3 in DNA: TGTGCCAGCACCCGACCGCCGGACAGGGCTTATGAAAAACTGTTTTTT.

V and J are TRBV15 and TRBJ1-1; D is uncertain. The CDR3 contains 14 residues. Germline V gene sequence: CDR1 LNHNV, CDR2 YYDKDF (reference sequence). V dropped 8 bases and J dropped 4 bases, with 17 bases sitting between them. The CDR3 DNA follows: TGTGCCACCTGGAGCCCCAGATTGGGCACTGAAGCTTTCTTT. This codes for CATWSPRLGTEAFF.

This clonotype was seen only a few times. Germline is not matched at one junction end, which may reflect a read error. This rearrangement joins TRBV6-6 to TRBJ2-7; D is possibly TRBD1 (6 bases). Germline-derived CDR1 and CDR2 are MNHNY and SVGAGI (reference sequence). There are 13 residues in the CDR3. The CDR3 is CASSYDRTYEQCF. CDR3 nucleotides: TGTGCCAGCAGTTACGACAGGACCTACGAGCAGTGCTTC.

V gene TRBV10-3 combines with J gene TRBJ2-5, with 7 bases matching TRBD1. Germline CDR1 reads ENHRY; CDR2 reads SYGVKD. V gave up 5 bases and J gave up 5 bases; unmatched junction bases: 5. The CDR3 is 13 amino acids. This CDR3 reads CAISRQGGETQYF. The CDR3 DNA reads TGTGCCATCAGTCGACAGGGTGGGGAGACCCAGTACTTC.

This chain links TRBV7-9 with TRBJ2-5, with TRBD1 matching over 7 bases. The DNA matches TRBJ2-7 better at its end, which makes the J call doubtful. Germline V gene lookup returns CDR1 SEHNR and CDR2 FQNEAQ (reference sequence). The length of the CDR3 is 16 residues. The CDR3 loop reads CASSLGVTGMSHEQYF. The CDR3 DNA sequence: TGTGCCAGCAGCCTAGGGGTGACAGGGATGTCCCACGAGCAGTACTTC.